The rows below give T cell receptor beta chains drawn from one sample of a study of blood T cell repertoires in COVID-19. Here immunoSEQ multiplex PCR was the method, and the copy in TCRdb shows in-frame clones only, minus some. Here the sample spans 150,000 to 200,000 clones, 90% being singletons. The source material was peripheral blood. These receptor sequences come from a man aged 45-65 years with acute or convalescent COVID-19. Each CDR3 is given with its conserved first and last residue. D genes are given only for firm matches. Clone size is given for some rows only: seen once, a few or many times, or a class if the clone is expanded.

TRBV27,14,-,-,TRBJ1-1,TGTGCCAGCAGTTTTGGCAGGGTGAACACTGAAGCTTTCTTT,CASSFGRVNTEAFF
TRBV7-8,11,few,-,TRBJ1-1,TGTGCCAGCAGCTCGACAGCTGAAGCTTTCTTT,CASSSTAEAFF
TRBV7-3,15,-,TRBD2,TRBJ2-7,TGTGCCAGCAGCTTAACTAGCGGGGCGACCTACGAGCAGTACTTC,CASSLTSGATYEQYF
TRBV29-1,11,-,-,TRBJ2-1,TGCAGCGTTAAAATCTACGATGAGCAGTTCTTC,CSVKIYDEQFF
TRBV10-3,12,-,-,TRBJ2-2,TGTGCCATCACACCTACCACCGGGGAGCTGTTTTTT,CAITPTTGELFF
TRBV27,16,-,-,TRBJ2-3,TGTGCCAGCAGCAAATTGAGGGTTCGGGGCACAGATACGCAGTATTTT,CASSKLRVRGTDTQYF
TRBV6-5,12,-,-,TRBJ1-2,TGTGCCAGCAGTTACCGAGGAGGGGGCTACACCTTC,CASSYRGGGYTF
TRBV7-2,16,-,TRBD1,TRBJ2-1,TGTGCCAGCAGCCCGCAGACAGGGTCGGTCTACAATGAGCAGTTCTTC,CASSPQTGSVYNEQFF
TRBV7-2,15,-,TRBD2,TRBJ2-5,TGTGCCAGCAGCTTACTAGCGGGAGTTGTAGAGACCCAGTACTTC,CASSLLAGVVETQYF
TRBV7-3,16,-,-,TRBJ2-2,TGTGCCAGCAGCTTAGTTGGACTCCCGAACACCGGGGAGCTGTTTTTT,CASSLVGLPNTGELFF
TRBV6-6,12,-,-,TRBJ1-6,TGTGCTCATGGGGAGTTTAATTCACCCCTCCACTTT,CAHGEFNSPLHF
TRBV27,16,-,-,TRBJ2-6,TGTGCCAGCAGCTTGGGGCCGGGCTTTGGGGCCAACGTCCTGACTTTC,CASSLGPGFGANVLTF
TRBV5-1,13,-,-,TRBJ2-3,TGCGCCAGCAGCGAAGGGGAAACAGATACGCAGTATTTT,CASSEGETDTQYF
TRBV28,15,-,-,TRBJ2-1,TGTGCCAGCAGTTTCCACCTGGGCCTCGACAATGAGCAGTTCTTC,CASSFHLGLDNEQFF
TRBV25-1,13,-,-,TRBJ2-5,TGTGCCAGCACGCTTCCAGGCCAAGAGACCCAGTACTTC,CASTLPGQETQYF
TRBV28,12,-,-,TRBJ1-1,TGTGCCACGGACCGAGGTAGGAGGGAAGCTTTCTTT,CATDRGRREAFF
TRBV5-1,14,-,TRBD2,TRBJ2-3,TGCGCCAGCAGCCCCGGAGCGGGAGCAGATACGCAGTATTTT,CASSPGAGADTQYF
TRBV19,17,-,TRBD1,TRBJ1-5,TGTGCCAGTAGTGGCGACCACAGGGGCTTTTTCAATCAGCCCCAGCATTTT,CASSGDHRGFFNQPQHF
TRBV4-2,14,-,-,TRBJ2-2,TGTGCCAGCAGCCAACTTTCGAACACCGGGGAGCTGTTTTTT,CASSQLSNTGELFF
TRBV6-1,14,-,TRBD2,TRBJ2-1,TGTGCCAGCAGTGAGAGCGGGGGGGCCTCTGAGCAGTTCTTC,CASSESGGASEQFF
TRBV7-2,15,-,TRBD1,TRBJ1-6,TGTGCCAGCAGCGACTGGGGACAGGGCTATTCACCCCTCCACTTT,CASSDWGQGYSPLHF
TRBV6-5,15,-,-,TRBJ1-1,TGTGCCAGCAGTTACTCGCGGTCTATCGGCACTGAAGCTTTCTTT,CASSYSRSIGTEAFF
TRBV11-2,14,-,-,TRBJ2-1,TGTGCCAGCAGCTTAGGTCAGGTCTACAATGAGCAGTTCTTC,CASSLGQVYNEQFF
TRBV9,16,-,TRBD2,TRBJ2-1,TGTGCCAGCACCGCAGACATAGGACTAGCCTACAATGAGCAGTTCTTC,CASTADIGLAYNEQFF
TRBV28,12,once,-,TRBJ1-5,TGTGCCAGCAGTAGCACAGTTCAGCCCCAGCATTTT,CASSSTVQPQHF
TRBV3-1/TRBV3-2,16,-,-,TRBJ1-4,TGTGCCAGCAGCCAAAAAGGGGGGGACCCTCTGTCCATTGTGTTTTTT,CASSQKGGDPLSIVFF
TRBV6-4,15,-,TRBD2,TRBJ2-3,TGTGCCAGCAGTGGACGGGGGGGCCATGGAGATACGCAGTATTTT,CASSGRGGHGDTQYF
TRBV7-3,17,-,TRBD2,TRBJ2-3,TGTGCCAGCAGCCCCGGGACTAGCGGGAGGTTCTTAGATACGCAGTATTTT,CASSPGTSGRFLDTQYF
TRBV5-6,12,-,-,TRBJ2-1,TGTGCCAGCAGTTCGGACATCAATGAGCAGTTCTTC,CASSSDINEQFF
TRBV29-1,14,-,TRBD2,TRBJ2-1,TGCAGCGTACGACTAGCGGGAGGGCCTAATGAGCAGTTCTTC,CSVRLAGGPNEQFF
TRBV5-8,16,-,TRBD1,TRBJ2-1,TGTGCCAGCAGCCCCAAGGGACAGGGGGCCTACAATGAGCAGTTCTTC,CASSPKGQGAYNEQFF
TRBV10-3,13,-,TRBD2,TRBJ2-5,TGTGCCATCAGCGCGGGAGGGGGCGAGACCCAGTACTTC,CAISAGGGETQYF
TRBV30,17,once,TRBD2,TRBJ2-1,TGTGCCTGGACTGGACTAGCGGGAGGGCTGAATTTGAATGAGCAGTTCTTC,CAWTGLAGGLNLNEQFF
TRBV21-1,16,-,-,TRBJ1-5,TGTGCCAGCAGCAAAGCGTGGCGAAAGACACGGCAGCCCCAGCATTTT,CASSKAWRKTRQPQHF
TRBV10-3,14,-,-,TRBJ2-3,TGTGCCATCAGTTCCACTTCAGGGACAGATACGCAGTATTTT,CAISSTSGTDTQYF
TRBV9,17,-,TRBD1,TRBJ2-3,TGTGCCAGCAGCGTAAAAAGAGGGACAGGGTCTATAGATACGCAGTATTTT,CASSVKRGTGSIDTQYF
TRBV5-1,15,-,TRBD1,TRBJ2-7,TGCGCCAGCAGCTCGGACAGGGCGATGAACTACGAGCAGTACTTC,CASSSDRAMNYEQYF